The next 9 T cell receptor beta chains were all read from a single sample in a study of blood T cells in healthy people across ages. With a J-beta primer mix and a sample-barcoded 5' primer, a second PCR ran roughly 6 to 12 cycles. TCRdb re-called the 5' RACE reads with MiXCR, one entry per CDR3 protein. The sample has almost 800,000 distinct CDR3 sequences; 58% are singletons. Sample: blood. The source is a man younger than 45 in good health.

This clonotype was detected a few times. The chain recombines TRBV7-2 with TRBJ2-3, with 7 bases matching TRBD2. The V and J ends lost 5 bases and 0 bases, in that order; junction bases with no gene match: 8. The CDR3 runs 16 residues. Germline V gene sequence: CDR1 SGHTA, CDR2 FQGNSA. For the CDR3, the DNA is TGTGCCAGCAGCACTAAGAGCGGGGAGAGCACAGATACGCAGTATTTT. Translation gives CASSTKSGESTDTQYF. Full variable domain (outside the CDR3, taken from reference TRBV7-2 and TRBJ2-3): GAGVSQSPSNKVTEKGKDVELRCDPISGHTALYWYRQSLGQGLEFLIYFQGNSAPDKSGLPSDRFSAERTGGSVSTLTIQRTQQEDSAVYLCASSTKSGESTDTQYFGPGTRLTVL.

DNA for the CDR3: TGTGCCAGCAGCAAACGGACAGCGCGGTCGGCTTATGGCTACACCTTC. Protein: CASSKRTARSAYGYTF. The chain couples TRBV6-6 to TRBJ1-2, with D possibly being TRBD1 (6 bases). The germline CDR1 and CDR2 sequences are MNHNY and SVGAGI (reference sequence). The CDR3 totals 16 residues. The V end lost 6 bases, the J end lost 5 bases, and 22 bases lay between the germline ends.

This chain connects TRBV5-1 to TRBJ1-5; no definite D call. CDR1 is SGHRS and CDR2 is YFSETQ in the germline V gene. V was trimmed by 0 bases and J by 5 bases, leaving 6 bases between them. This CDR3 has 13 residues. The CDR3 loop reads CASSLDRDQPQHF. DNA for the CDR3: TGCGCCAGCAGCTTGGACAGAGATCAGCCCCAGCATTTT.

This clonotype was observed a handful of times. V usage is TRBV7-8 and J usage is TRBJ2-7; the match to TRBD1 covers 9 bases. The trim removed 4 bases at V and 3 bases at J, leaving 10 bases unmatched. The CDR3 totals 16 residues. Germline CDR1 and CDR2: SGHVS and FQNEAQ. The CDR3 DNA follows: TGTGCCAGCAGCTCAGTCCCGGGACAGGGAGGCTACGAGCAGTACTTC. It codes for CASSSVPGQGGYEQYF.

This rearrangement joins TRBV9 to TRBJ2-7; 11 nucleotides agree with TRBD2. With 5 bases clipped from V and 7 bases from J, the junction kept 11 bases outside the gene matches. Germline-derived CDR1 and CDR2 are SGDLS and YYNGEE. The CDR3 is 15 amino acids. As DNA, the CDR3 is TGTGCCAGCAGTTTCAGACTAGCGGGACTAGATGAGCAGTACTTC. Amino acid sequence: CASSFRLAGLDEQYF. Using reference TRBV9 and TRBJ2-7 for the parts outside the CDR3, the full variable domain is DSGVTQTPKHLITATGQRVTLRCSPRSGDLSVYWYQQSLDQGLQFLIQYYNGEERAKGNILERFSAQQFPDLHSELNLSSLELGDSALYFCASSFRLAGLDEQYFGPGTRLTVT.

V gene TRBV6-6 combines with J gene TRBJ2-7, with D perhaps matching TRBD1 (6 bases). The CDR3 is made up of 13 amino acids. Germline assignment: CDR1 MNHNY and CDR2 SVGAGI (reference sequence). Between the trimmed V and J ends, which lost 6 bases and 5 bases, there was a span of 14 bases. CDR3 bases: TGTGCCAGCAGCAACAGGGTCACTAACGAGCAGTACTTC. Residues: CASSNRVTNEQYF.

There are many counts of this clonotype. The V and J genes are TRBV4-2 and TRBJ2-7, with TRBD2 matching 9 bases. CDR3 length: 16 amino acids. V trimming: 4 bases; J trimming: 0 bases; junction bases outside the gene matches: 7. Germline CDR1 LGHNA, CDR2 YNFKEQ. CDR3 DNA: TGTGCCAGCAGCCTAAGACCTAGCGGGGACTCCTACGAGCAGTACTTC. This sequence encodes CASSLRPSGDSYEQYF.

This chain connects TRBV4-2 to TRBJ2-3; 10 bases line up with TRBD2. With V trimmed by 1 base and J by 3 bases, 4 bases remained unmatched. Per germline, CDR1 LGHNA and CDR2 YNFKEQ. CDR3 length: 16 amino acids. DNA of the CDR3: TGTGCCAGCAGCCAAGTGGAGCGGGGGGGTACAGATACGCAGTATTTT. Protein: CASSQVERGGTDTQYF.

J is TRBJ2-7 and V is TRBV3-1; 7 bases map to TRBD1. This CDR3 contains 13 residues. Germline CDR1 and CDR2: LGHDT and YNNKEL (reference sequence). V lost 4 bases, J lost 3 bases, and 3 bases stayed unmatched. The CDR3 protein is CASSPGQLYEQYF. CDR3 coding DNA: TGTGCCAGCAGCCCGGGACAGCTCTACGAGCAGTACTTC.